A single sample gave rise to the 15 T cell receptor beta chains below, sequenced in a study of shared clonotypes between healthy human individuals. Positively selected for CCR7, the CD45RO-negative cells used as naive CD8 cells excluded terminally differentiated effector memory CD45RA+ cells. The table came from immunoSEQ multiplex PCR; TCRdb's copy has only in-frame clones and leaves some out. The sample lists hundreds of thousands of clones, around 96% seen once, with approximately 0.11% in the top ten. What was sequenced was naive CD8+ T cells sorted from blood. Every receptor here comes from a woman in her thirties in good health.

The J gene is TRBJ2-7, the V gene TRBV27, with D perhaps matching TRBD2 (6 bases). The CDR3 consists of 16 residues. Germline CDR1 MNHEY, CDR2 SMNVEV (reference sequence). Trimming pared 4 bases from V and 0 bases from J, leaving 16 bases between. The DNA for the CDR3 is TGTGCCAGCAGTTACGTCGGGAGCCTTAGCTCCTACGAGCAGTACTTC. This codes for CASSYVGSLSSYEQYF.

The chain has TRBV28 and TRBJ2-1, with TRBD2 as a possible D gene (5 bases). The CDR3 is 15 amino acids. Germline V gives CDR1 MDHEN, CDR2 SYDVKM. Deletions cut 3 bases from V and 0 bases from J, with 9 bases between. CDR3 sequence: CASSFRGHSYNEQFF. The CDR3 nucleotides read TGTGCCAGCAGTTTCCGAGGGCACTCCTACAATGAGCAGTTCTTC.

The genes are TRBV28 and TRBJ2-2; D may be TRBD1 (5 bases). This CDR3 is built from 13 residues. V lost 7 bases, J lost 3 bases, and 9 bases lay in between. Germline assignment: CDR1 MDHEN and CDR2 SYDVKM. The CDR3 region has the DNA TGTGCCAGCAAAAAGGGGTACACCGGGGAGCTGTTTTTT. It encodes CASKKGYTGELFF.

The chain has TRBV27 and TRBJ1-1, with 9 positions matching TRBD1. The CDR3 contains 14 residues. The V gene end was trimmed by 6 bases and the J gene end by 4 bases; junction bases not matched to a gene: 6. CDR1 and CDR2 from the germline V gene are MNHEY and SMNVEV (reference sequence). The CDR3 DNA sequence: TGTGCCAGCAGGGGCGGACAGGGGTTCACTGAAGCTTTCTTT. It encodes CASRGGQGFTEAFF.

The chain couples TRBV9 to TRBJ2-1; 8 bases match TRBD2. This CDR3 contains 15 residues. Trimming at V came to 0 bases and at J to 8 bases, leaving 7 bases not matched to a gene. Germline CDR1 is SGDLS and CDR2 is YYNGEE. Here the CDR3 reads CASSVVGLAMDEQFF. CDR3 nucleotide sequence: TGTGCCAGCAGCGTAGTAGGACTAGCTATGGATGAGCAGTTCTTC.

The CDR3 sequence is CASSPSRQGYEQYF. The DNA for the CDR3 is TGTGCCAGCAGTCCAAGCCGACAGGGATACGAGCAGTACTTC. V gene TRBV27 combines with J gene TRBJ2-7; 7 bases are a match to TRBD1. Looked up from germline, CDR1 is MNHEY and CDR2 is SMNVEV (reference sequence). Trimming took 5 bases from V and 4 from J; bases not matched to a gene: 8. There are 14 residues in the CDR3.

The rearrangement links TRBV4-1 to TRBJ2-1, with 11 bases aligning to TRBD2. CDR1 and CDR2 (germline): MGHRA, YSYEKL. There are 13 residues in the CDR3. V lost 4 bases to trimming and J lost 7 bases; unmatched junction nucleotides: 0. The CDR3 is CASSRTSGNEQFF. In DNA, the CDR3 is TGCGCCAGCAGCCGGACTAGCGGGAATGAGCAGTTCTTC.

The chain uses TRBV19 and TRBJ1-1, with a weak D call TRBD1 (5 bases). Germline V CDR1 and CDR2: LNHDA, SQIVND (reference sequence). The V gene lost 5 bases and the J gene lost 1 base, with 11 bases spanning the gap. The CDR3 runs 14 residues. Here the CDR3 DNA reads TGTGCCAGTAGTTCTTGGGACGGGAACACTGAAGCTTTCTTT. Amino acid sequence: CASSSWDGNTEAFF.

The chain is built from TRBV25-1 and TRBJ1-5; possible D gene TRBD1, 5 bases. CDR1 and CDR2 (germline): MGHDK, SYGVNS. V lost 5 bases and J 1 base, leaving 9 bases between the germline ends. The CDR3 runs 14 residues. CDR3 nucleotides: TGTGCCAGCAGTTCGGGGGGAAGCAATCAGCCCCAGCATTTT. It codes for CASSSGGSNQPQHF. The full variable domain, completed using reference TRBV25-1 and TRBJ1-5, is EADIYQTPRYLVIGTGKKITLECSQTMGHDKMYWYQQDPGMELHLIHYSYGVNSTEKGDLSSESTVSRIRTEHFPLTLESARPSHTSQYLCASSSGGSNQPQHFGDGTRLSIL.

The rearrangement joins TRBV27 to TRBJ2-7, with 9 positions matching TRBD1. The V gene end was trimmed by 1 base and the J gene end by 6 bases; junction bases not matched to a gene: 4. CDR1 is MNHEY and CDR2 is SMNVEV in the germline V gene (reference sequence). This CDR3 is built from 14 residues. CDR3 in amino acids: CASSLYETGGEQYF. The CDR3 bases are TGTGCCAGCAGTTTATATGAGACAGGGGGCGAGCAGTACTTC.

The genes are TRBV5-5 and TRBJ1-3; no definite D call. Per germline, CDR1 SGHKS and CDR2 YYEKEE (reference sequence). Between the trimmed V and J ends, which lost 3 bases and 5 bases, there was a span of 9 bases. The CDR3 totals 13 residues. CDR3 DNA sequence: TGTGCCAGCAGCTCAACATTAAGAAACACCATATATTTT. Amino acids: CASSSTLRNTIYF.

The rearrangement joins TRBV28 to TRBJ1-5; D not resolved. Per the germline V gene, CDR1 is MDHEN and CDR2 is SYDVKM. The length of the CDR3 is 14 residues. Trimming took 2 bases from V and 6 from J, leaving 11 bases between them. The CDR3 loop reads CASSLMGAAQPQHF. CDR3 sequence (DNA): TGTGCCAGCAGTTTAATGGGTGCGGCTCAGCCCCAGCATTTT. Variable domain in full (rest from reference TRBV28 and TRBJ1-5): DVKVTQSSRYLVKRTGEKVFLECVQDMDHENMFWYRQDPGLGLRLIYFSYDVKMKEKGDIPEGYSVSREKKERFSLILESASTNQTSMYLCASSLMGAAQPQHFGDGTRLSIL.

The rearrangement uses TRBV28 and TRBJ2-1; D uncertain. Looked up from germline, CDR1 is MDHEN and CDR2 is SYDVKM. The CDR3 has 16 residues. V dropped 7 bases and J dropped 0 bases, with 16 bases sitting between them. The CDR3 sequence is CASNPSGRRSYNEQFF. In DNA form, the CDR3 reads TGTGCCAGCAATCCCAGTGGTCGGCGCTCCTACAATGAGCAGTTCTTC.

As regards this clone: Other DNA sequences of this sample code for an identical CDR3. This chain connects TRBV27 to TRBJ2-3, with a weak D call TRBD2 (6 bases). The length of the CDR3 is 15 residues. Trimming removed 3 bases at V and 2 bases at J, with 12 bases between. CDR1 is MNHEY and CDR2 is SMNVEV in the germline V gene (reference sequence). CDR3 DNA sequence: TGTGCCAGCAGTTTTCTTGCGGGATCCACAGATACGCAGTATTTT. The encoded protein is CASSFLAGSTDTQYF.

The chain uses TRBV29-1 and TRBJ2-1, with a possible D match to TRBD1 (6 bases). CDR1 and CDR2 from the germline V gene are SQVTM and ANQGSEA. V lost 7 bases and J 0 bases, leaving 10 bases between the germline ends. This CDR3 spans 13 amino acids. The CDR3 spells CSAQGSSYNEQFF. CDR3 nucleotide sequence: TGCAGCGCCCAGGGGAGCTCCTACAATGAGCAGTTCTTC.